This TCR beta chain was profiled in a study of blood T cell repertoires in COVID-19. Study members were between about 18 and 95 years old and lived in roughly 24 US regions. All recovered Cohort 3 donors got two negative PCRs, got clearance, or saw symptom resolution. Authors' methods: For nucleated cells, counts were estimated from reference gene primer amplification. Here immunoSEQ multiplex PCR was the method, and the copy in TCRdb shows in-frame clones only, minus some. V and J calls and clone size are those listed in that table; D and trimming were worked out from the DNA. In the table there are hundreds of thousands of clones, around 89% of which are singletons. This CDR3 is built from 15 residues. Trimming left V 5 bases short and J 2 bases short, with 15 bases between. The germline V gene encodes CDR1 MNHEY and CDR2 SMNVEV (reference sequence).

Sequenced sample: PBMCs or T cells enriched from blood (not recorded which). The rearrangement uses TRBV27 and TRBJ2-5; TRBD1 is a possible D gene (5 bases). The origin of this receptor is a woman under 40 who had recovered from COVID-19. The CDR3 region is CASSPALDRQETQYF. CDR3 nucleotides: TGTGCCAGCAGTCCTGCCCTCGACAGACAAGAGACCCAGTACTTC.